These 12 T cell receptor beta chains came from one sample sequenced in a study of shared clonotypes between healthy human individuals. The repertoire was sequenced with immunoSEQ multiplex PCR; TCRdb's copy has only in-frame clones and lacks some. Here the sample spans a few million clones, about 90% being singletons. The sequencing sample was made of naive CD4+ T cells from PBMCs. Subset here: CD45RA+ positively selected. The receptors were gathered from a man aged 18 to 30 in good health. Some clones in this sample may be carry-over from other donors' samples.

To note about this clone: Other nucleotide sequences in the sample specify the same CDR3. This chain links TRBV6-5 with TRBJ2-1; D not resolved. Germline CDR1 MNHEY, CDR2 SVGAGI. Trimming removed 0 bases from V and 5 bases from J, with 8 bases in between. CDR3 length: 14 amino acids. CDR3 coding DNA: TGTGCCAGCAGTTACTCTCCCTCAGACAATGAGCAGTTCTTC. This gives the protein CASSYSPSDNEQFF.

This clone was recorded only once. The J gene is TRBJ1-3, the V gene TRBV6-1; 8 bases are a match to TRBD1. CDR1 is MNHNS and CDR2 is SASEGT in the germline V gene. J was trimmed by 4 bases and V by 6 bases; bases with no gene match: 8. The CDR3 length is 15 residues. The CDR3 DNA reads TGTGCCAGCAGAGAGACCCGGGACAGGGGAAACACCATATATTTT. It codes for CASRETRDRGNTIYF.

V and J are TRBV29-1 and TRBJ1-1, with 9 bases aligning to TRBD1. The CDR3 consists of 14 residues. The J segment lost 1 base and the V segment lost 5 bases, leaving 5 bases of the junction unmatched. Germline values: CDR1 SQVTM, CDR2 ANQGSEA. The CDR3: CSVKQGASNTEAFF. DNA of the CDR3: TGCAGCGTTAAACAGGGGGCATCGAACACTGAAGCTTTCTTT.

In its sample, this clone was seen a few times. CDR3 bases: TGTGCCAGCATCGGGCGCCGATCCACTGAAGCTTTCTTT. It translates to CASIGRRSTEAFF. The chain couples TRBV5-4 to TRBJ1-1, with D hard to call. The CDR3 is 13 amino acids. Germline CDR1 reads SGHNT; CDR2 reads YYREEE (reference sequence). V gave up 6 bases and J gave up 4 bases, with 13 bases separating them.

The chain couples TRBV6-5 to TRBJ1-2; no clear D. CDR1 and CDR2 (germline): MNHEY, SVGAGI. V shed 4 bases and J shed 7 bases, with 19 bases lying between them. This CDR3 contains 15 residues. The CDR3 sequence: CASSWSVRRSGGYTF. Here the CDR3 DNA reads TGTGCCAGCAGTTGGAGCGTCCGGCGCTCGGGTGGCTACACCTTC.

CDR3: CASSETPLAKNIQYF. CDR3 bases: TGTGCCAGCAGTGAAACCCCCTTAGCCAAAAACATTCAGTACTTC. V is TRBV6-1 and J is TRBJ2-4; no clear D. The CDR3 covers 15 residues. Trimming took off 2 bases at V and 0 bases at J, with 8 bases between the two ends. CDR1 is MNHNS and CDR2 is SASEGT in the germline V gene.

The chain couples TRBV5-6 to TRBJ2-7; D may be TRBD1 (8 bases). Between the trimmed V and J ends, which lost 1 base and 4 bases, there was a span of 15 bases. The CDR3 is made up of 15 amino acids. The V gene's germline CDR1 is SGHDT and CDR2 YYEEEE. CDR3 protein: CASSLRDRGGYEQYF. For the CDR3, the DNA is TGTGCCAGCAGCTTGCGTGACAGGGGAGGGTACGAGCAGTACTTC.

The V gene is TRBV5-1, the J gene TRBJ2-5, with 7 bases identical to TRBD2. Unmatched junction bases numbered 11, after V lost 3 bases and J lost 9 bases. CDR3 length: 14 residues. CDR1 and CDR2 from the germline V gene are SGHRS and YFSETQ. This CDR3 is CASSSPDSREAQYF. The CDR3 nucleotides are TGCGCCAGCAGCTCTCCTGACAGCCGGGAGGCCCAGTACTTC. The variable domain in full, completed from reference TRBV5-1 and TRBJ2-5, reads KAGVTQTPRYLIKTRGQQVTLSCSPISGHRSVSWYQQTPGQGLQFLFEYFSETQRNKGNFPGRFSGRQFSNSRSEMNVSTLELGDSALYLCASSSPDSREAQYFGPGTRLLVL.

This rearrangement joins TRBV29-1 to TRBJ2-1; unclear D gene. The V gene's germline CDR1 is SQVTM and CDR2 ANQGSEA. Deletions cut 6 bases from V and 0 bases from J, with 6 bases between. CDR3 length equals 12 residues. The CDR3, as DNA: TGCAGCGTCCGCACCTCCTACAATGAGCAGTTCTTC. Translation gives CSVRTSYNEQFF.

The chain links TRBV28 to TRBJ1-5; the match to TRBD1 covers 8 bases. The CDR3 totals 14 residues. Germline lookup yields CDR1 MDHEN and CDR2 SYDVKM. Germline trimming cut 8 bases from V and 6 bases from J; bases unmatched to any gene: 9. The CDR3 loop is CASGYQGASQPQHF. Written as DNA, the CDR3 is TGTGCCAGCGGATACCAGGGGGCCAGTCAGCCCCAGCATTTT. Drawing the rest from reference TRBV28 and TRBJ1-5, the complete variable domain is DVKVTQSSRYLVKRTGEKVFLECVQDMDHENMFWYRQDPGLGLRLIYFSYDVKMKEKGDIPEGYSVSREKKERFSLILESASTNQTSMYLCASGYQGASQPQHFGDGTRLSIL.

The chain employs TRBV7-6 and TRBJ2-7; D assignment may be TRBD1 or TRBD2 (5 bases each). V was cut by 5 bases and J by 0 bases, with 11 bases left in between. Germline V lookup: CDR1 SGHVS, CDR2 FNYEAQ. The CDR3 length is 14 residues. CDR3 in amino acids: CASSPREFSYEQYF. CDR3 sequence (DNA): TGTGCCAGCAGCCCCAGGGAGTTCTCCTACGAGCAGTACTTC. The variable domain in full, completed from reference TRBV7-6 and TRBJ2-7, reads GAGVSQSPRYKVTKRGQDVALRCDPISGHVSLYWYRQALGQGPEFLTYFNYEAQQDKSGLPNDRFSAERPEGSISTLTIQRTEQRDSAMYRCASSPREFSYEQYFGPGTRLTVT.

The chain uses TRBV18 and TRBJ2-1; D remains ambiguous. The V gene's germline CDR1 is KGHSH and CDR2 LQKENI. Trimming left V 4 bases short and J 9 bases short, with 10 bases between. This CDR3 is built from 12 residues. The CDR3 loop is CASSLPLGEQFF. DNA for the CDR3: TGTGCCAGCTCACTACCCCTTGGTGAGCAGTTCTTC.